This T cell receptor beta chain is drawn from a study of T cells after yellow fever vaccination. On the study more broadly: Fractions low in cell number were prepared with SMART-Seq v4 Ultra Low Input. Findings and caveats of the study: Researchers report a weaker secondary response that nonetheless peaked faster, day 5 versus 15.

TCRdb processed the 5' RACE reads anew with MiXCR; each CDR3 protein has one entry. In the table there are 300,000 to 400,000 distinct CDR3 sequences, under 5% of which are singletons. This clonotype was counted between two and nine times. What it recognizes is unknown. The CDR3 consists of 14 residues. This clonotype was obtained from a man younger than 30 who received the YFV17D yellow fever vaccine. The source was PBMCs, collected 5 days after the yellow fever booster vaccination. This chain links TRBV21-1 with TRBJ2-7. TRBV21-1 is annotated as a pseudogene. CDR3 protein: CASSKEGPTVLQYV. The CDR3 nucleotides are TGTGCCAGCAGCAAAGAAGGTCCTACGGTTCTGCAGTACGTC.